What follows describes a single T cell receptor beta chain. As yet, its antigen is unknown. This entry is derived from a study of graft-versus-host responses after intestinal transplantation. Whole-study results and caveats: The recipient marrow held GvH clones, and some of them showed up first in ileum or blood. Allografts of one patient group, those with graft-donor T cell macrochimerism, had high graft-versus-host to host-versus-graft clonal ratios.

The V gene's germline CDR1 is SGHAT and CDR2 FQNNGV. CDR3 length: 15 amino acids. Trimming removed 5 bases from V and 7 bases from J; junction bases left unmatched: 10. Generated by immunoSEQ multiplex PCR, the TCRdb table keeps only in-frame clones and is missing some. The sample holds over 45,000 clones; around nine tenths are singletons and the top ten take 1.6%. The clonotype comes from a human patient who received an intestinal transplant, so some T cells may come from the graft donor. The material was PBMCs, obtained 26 days after transplant. The genes are TRBV11-2 and TRBJ1-4; 7 bases fit TRBD1. The DNA of the CDR3 is TGTGCCAGCAGCACAACAGGGGCACGAGCTGAAAAACTGTTTTTT. It specifies CASSTTGARAEKLFF.